This T cell receptor beta chain came from a study of T cell responses to AZD1222 COVID-19 vaccine. General study findings and limits: Sampling that yielded the repertoires occurred only after the peak T cell response.

Generated by immunoSEQ multiplex PCR, the TCRdb table keeps only in-frame clones and is missing some. This sample has 95,000 to 150,000 clones; more than 85% occur once, and the top ten carry 5%. Of note for this clone: Its antigen is unknown.

Trimming removed 1 base at V and 5 bases at J, with 16 bases between. The length of the CDR3 is 16 residues. Per the germline V gene, CDR1 is SGHRS and CDR2 is YFSETQ. The receptor's source is an adult who received the AZD1222 COVID-19 vaccine. This material consisted of peripheral blood, taken 28 days after the second AZD1222 dose. This chain joins TRBV5-1 and TRBJ2-1; D is unresolved. The CDR3 region has the DNA TGCGCCAGCAGCTTGTATGGGCCGACCAACAACAATGAGCAGTTCTTC. Translating gives CASSLYGPTNNNEQFF.